A single sample is the source of the 13 T cell receptor beta chains below, sequenced in a study of regulatory T cells in long-lasting Graves disease. Investigators prepared the TCR beta libraries by applying iRepertoire HTBI primers and Arm-PCR of CDR3 regions. TCRdb re-called the multiplex PCR reads through MiXCR, storing one row per CDR3 protein. The table records approximately 400,000 distinct CDR3 sequences, just under 15% of them present only once. Time point noted: newly diagnosed GD, antithyroid drugs for less than 3 months. Researchers made the TCR library from RNA that was extracted from PBMCs. The sample also formed part of further work on T cells in Graves' hyperthyroidism and ophthalmopathy.

The material sequenced was peripheral blood mononuclear cells (PBMCs), taken at new diagnosis, from a patient treated with antithyroid drugs. Receptors were obtained from a woman aged 25 to 39 with Graves disease.

This clonotype has a count of ten or more. The rearrangement uses TRBV5-1 and TRBJ1-2, with no clear D. Per germline, CDR1 SGHRS and CDR2 YFSETQ. The CDR3 has 13 residues. Trimming shortened V by 4 bases and J by 5 bases, and 12 bases separated the two germline ends. The CDR3: CASSADRPYGYTF. The CDR3 region has the DNA TGCGCCAGCAGCGCAGACCGGCCTTATGGCTACACCTTC.

This clonotype was seen at least ten times. This sequence joins TRBV18 and TRBJ2-3; D is perhaps TRBD2 (7 bases). The CDR3 has 16 residues. Germline V gene sequence: CDR1 KGHSH, CDR2 LQKENI. V dropped 1 base and J dropped 2 bases, with 13 bases sitting between them. CDR3 in DNA: TGTGCCAGCTCACCACGTAAGGGGGGGATCACAGATACGCAGTATTTT. It translates to CASSPRKGGITDTQYF.

This clonotype occurred many times. The genes are TRBV5-6 and TRBJ2-1; TRBD2 might be the D (6 bases). This CDR3 has 15 residues. Trimming left V 4 bases short and J 6 bases short, with 17 bases between. In germline, CDR1 is SGHDT, CDR2 YYEEEE. The CDR3 DNA reads as TGTGCCAGCAGCCGTGCGAACTTCGGGGGCAATGAGCAGTTCTTC. Encoded protein: CASSRANFGGNEQFF.

In this sample, this clonotype turned up many times. V and J are TRBV3-1 and TRBJ2-3, with D tentatively TRBD2 (5 bases). Per germline, CDR1 LGHDT and CDR2 YNNKEL (reference sequence). Trimming shortened V by 0 bases and J by 2 bases, and 9 bases separated the two germline ends. The CDR3 is 15 amino acids. CDR3 sequence: CASSQDRLSTDTQYF. The DNA of the CDR3 is TGTGCCAGCAGCCAAGACCGACTATCCACAGATACGCAGTATTTT.

The table lists this clonotype with many counts. This chain uses TRBV28 with TRBJ1-5; D gene unclear. CDR3 length: 16 residues. Between the trimmed V and J ends, which lost 3 bases and 2 bases, there was a span of 14 bases. From germline, CDR1 is MDHEN and CDR2 SYDVKM. The DNA of the CDR3 is TGTGCCAGCAGTTTCTTGGGCCCGGAGGGCAATCAGCCCCAGCATTTT. As protein: CASSFLGPEGNQPQHF.

This clonotype turned up a few times. This chain links TRBV10-3 with TRBJ2-1; the match to TRBD2 covers 7 bases. Trimming cost V 2 bases and J 5 bases; bases outside gene matches: 3. The CDR3 has 14 residues. Germline V gives CDR1 ENHRY, CDR2 SYGVKD. Here the CDR3 reads CAISEGEGNNEQFF. DNA of the CDR3: TGTGCCATCAGTGAGGGGGAGGGAAACAATGAGCAGTTCTTC.

This clonotype was found many times. The rearrangement links TRBV30 to TRBJ1-5; D perhaps matches TRBD1 (5 bases). This CDR3 comprises 13 residues. Germline CDR1 reads GTSNPN; CDR2 reads SVGIG (reference sequence). V was pared by 5 bases and J by 3 bases, with 11 bases between. CDR3 sequence reads: CAWAGTVNQPQHF. CDR3 nucleotides: TGTGCCTGGGCCGGGACTGTCAATCAGCCCCAGCATTTT. The full variable domain, rest sourced from reference TRBV30 and TRBJ1-5, is SQTIHQWPATLVQPVGSPLSLECTVEGTSNPNLYWYRQAAGRGLQLLFYSVGIGQISSEVPQNLSASRPQDRQFILSSKKLLLSDSGFYLCAWAGTVNQPQHFGDGTRLSIL.

This clonotype was seen repeatedly, ten times or more. The genes are TRBV25-1 and TRBJ2-7; TRBD2 is a possible D gene (5 bases). This CDR3 contains 16 residues. The V and J ends lost 2 bases and 3 bases respectively, with 17 bases between them. Germline V lookup: CDR1 MGHDK, CDR2 SYGVNS. The CDR3 loop reads CASSEAGGGVYYEQYF. Written as DNA, the CDR3 is TGTGCCAGCAGTGAAGCGGGTGGTGGAGTCTACTACGAGCAGTACTTC.

This sequence joins TRBV19 and TRBJ2-5, with D possibly being TRBD1 (7 bases). This CDR3 region has 13 residues. V was shortened by 6 bases and J by 6 bases, with 14 bases between the two germline ends. Germline V gene lookup returns CDR1 LNHDA and CDR2 SQIVND (reference sequence). The CDR3 bases are TGTGCCAGTAGACCAGGGGGAGGACAGACCCAGTACTTC. Translation gives CASRPGGGQTQYF.

This clonotype appeared many times. The V gene is TRBV15, the J gene TRBJ2-2, with D maybe TRBD2 (6 bases). Per the germline V gene, CDR1 is LNHNV and CDR2 is YYDKDF (reference sequence). The V end lost 4 bases, the J end lost 6 bases, and 9 bases lay between the germline ends. The CDR3 has 13 residues. CDR3 sequence: CATSTRLAGELFF. DNA for the CDR3: TGTGCCACCAGCACTCGACTAGCCGGGGAGCTGTTTTTT.

This clonotype was found many times. The J gene is TRBJ2-1, the V gene TRBV7-9; the match to TRBD2 covers 8 bases. Germline CDR1 is SEHNR and CDR2 is FQNEAQ (reference sequence). Trimming at V came to 4 bases and at J to 0 bases, leaving 11 bases not matched to a gene. The CDR3 totals 18 residues. CDR3 in DNA: TGTGCCAGCAGCTATGGAAAAGCGCTAGCGGGCTCCTACAATGAGCAGTTCTTC. The encoded protein is CASSYGKALAGSYNEQFF.

The J gene is TRBJ2-3, the V gene TRBV9, with 10 bases that match TRBD1. Trimming cost V 7 bases and J 3 bases; bases outside gene matches: 8. Germline assignment: CDR1 SGDLS and CDR2 YYNGEE. The length of the CDR3 is 15 residues. CDR3 sequence (DNA): TGTGCCAGCTCCGGGGTGGGACAGGGGACAGATACGCAGTATTTT. Translation gives CASSGVGQGTDTQYF.

This clonotype was detected ten times or more. The CDR3 nucleotides read TGTGCCAGCAGCCGAAACCCAATATTGTGGCAGTTCTTC. This codes for CASSRNPILWQFF. The chain joins TRBV3-1 to TRBJ2-1; D remains unclear. Germline CDR1 reads LGHDT; CDR2 reads YNNKEL (reference sequence). This CDR3 has 13 residues. V was cut by 4 bases and J by 12 bases, with 16 bases left in between.